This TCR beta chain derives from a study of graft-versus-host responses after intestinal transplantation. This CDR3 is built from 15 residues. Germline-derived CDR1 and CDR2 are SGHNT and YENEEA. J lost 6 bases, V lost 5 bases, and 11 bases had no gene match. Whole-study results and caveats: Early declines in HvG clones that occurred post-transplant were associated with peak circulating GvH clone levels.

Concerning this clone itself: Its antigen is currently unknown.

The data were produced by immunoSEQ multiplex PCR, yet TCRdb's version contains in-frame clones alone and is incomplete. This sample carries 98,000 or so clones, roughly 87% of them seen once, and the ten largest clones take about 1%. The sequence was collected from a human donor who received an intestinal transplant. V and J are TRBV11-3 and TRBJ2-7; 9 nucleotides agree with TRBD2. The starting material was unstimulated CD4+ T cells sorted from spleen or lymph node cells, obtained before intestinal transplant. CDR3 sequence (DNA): TGTGCCAGCAGCCGTGGAGCGGGAGGCCGGGGCGAGCAGTACTTC. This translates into CASSRGAGGRGEQYF.